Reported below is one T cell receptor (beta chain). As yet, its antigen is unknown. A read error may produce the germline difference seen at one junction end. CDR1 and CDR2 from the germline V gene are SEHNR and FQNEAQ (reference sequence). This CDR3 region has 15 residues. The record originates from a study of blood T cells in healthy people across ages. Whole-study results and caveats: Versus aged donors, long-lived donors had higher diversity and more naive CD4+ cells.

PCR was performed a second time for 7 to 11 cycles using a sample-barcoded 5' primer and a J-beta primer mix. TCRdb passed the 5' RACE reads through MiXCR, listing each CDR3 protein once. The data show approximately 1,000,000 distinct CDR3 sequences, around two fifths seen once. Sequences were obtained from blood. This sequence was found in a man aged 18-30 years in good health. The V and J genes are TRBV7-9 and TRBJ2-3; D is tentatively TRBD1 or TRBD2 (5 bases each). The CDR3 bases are TGTGCCAGCAACTTAGAGGCCCGAGGGGCAGATACGCAGTATTTT. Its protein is CASNLEARGADTQYF. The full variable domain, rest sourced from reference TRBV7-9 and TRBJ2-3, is DTGVSQNPRHKITKRGQNVTFRCDPISEHNRLYWYRQTLGQGPEFLTYFQNEAQLEKSRLLSDRFSAERPKGSFSTLEIQRTEQGDSAMYLCASNLEARGADTQYFGPGTRLTVL.